Each of the 14 T cell receptor beta chains below was sequenced from the same sample in a study of T cell responses to AZD1222 COVID-19 vaccine. This table comes from immunoSEQ multiplex PCR, and its TCRdb copy is limited to in-frame clones, with some not included. The table lists roughly 200,000 clones, 88% of them singletons. The source material was peripheral blood, sampled on day 0 of AZD1222 vaccination. The receptors were sampled from an adult in good health.

The chain couples TRBV30 to TRBJ1-2; D may be TRBD1 (5 bases). Germline-derived CDR1 and CDR2 are GTSNPN and SVGIG (reference sequence). Trimming shortened V by 2 bases and J by 0 bases, and 10 bases separated the two germline ends. The CDR3 is 14 amino acids. CDR3: CAWSTGFANYGYTF. CDR3 DNA: TGTGCCTGGAGTACAGGATTCGCTAACTATGGCTACACCTTC.

The chain employs TRBV5-8 and TRBJ2-7; TRBD1 agrees at 7 bases. Germline V gene data show CDR1 as SGHTS and CDR2 as YDEGEE. The CDR3 is made up of 15 amino acids. V trimming: 3 bases; J trimming: 4 bases; junction bases outside the gene matches: 10. The CDR3 DNA follows: TGTGCCAGCAGCTCCGACAGGGCGATCTTTTACGAGCAGTACTTC. Its protein product is CASSSDRAIFYEQYF.

J is TRBJ1-2 and V is TRBV15; a possible D gene is TRBD1 (5 bases). Trimming removed 3 bases at V and 2 bases at J, with 16 bases between. There are 16 residues in the CDR3. The germline V gene has CDR1 LNHNV and CDR2 YYDKDF (reference sequence). The CDR3 sequence is CATSRPEKGDNYGYTF. The DNA for the CDR3 is TGTGCCACCAGCAGGCCCGAGAAAGGGGACAACTATGGCTACACCTTC.

The count of this clone is one. The CDR3: CASSPGQPEAFF. DNA of the CDR3: TGCGCCAGCAGCCCGGGACAGCCTGAAGCTTTCTTT. The V gene is TRBV5-1, the J gene TRBJ1-1, with 7 bases fitting TRBD1. V dropped 4 bases and J dropped 6; count of bases not matched to a gene: 3. CDR1 is SGHRS, CDR2 YFSETQ, per germline. The CDR3 is made up of 12 amino acids.

This clone was found once. The chain joins TRBV9 to TRBJ2-1, with 9 bases lining up with TRBD1. CDR3 size: 15 residues. Trimming took 3 bases from V and 1 from J; bases not matched to a gene: 2. The germline gives CDR1 SGDLS, CDR2 YYNGEE. The CDR3 DNA sequence: TGTGCCAGCAGCGGACAGGGGGGATCCTACAATGAGCAGTTCTTC. Its protein product is CASSGQGGSYNEQFF. The entire variable domain, with the rest obtained from reference TRBV9 and TRBJ2-1, is as follows: DSGVTQTPKHLITATGQRVTLRCSPRSGDLSVYWYQQSLDQGLQFLIQYYNGEERAKGNILERFSAQQFPDLHSELNLSSLELGDSALYFCASSGQGGSYNEQFFGPGTRLTVL.

The gene calls are TRBV30 and TRBJ1-6, with D maybe TRBD1 (5 bases). V lost 1 base and J 3 bases, leaving 7 bases between the germline ends. The CDR3 spans 14 residues. In germline, CDR1 is GTSNPN, CDR2 SVGIG (reference sequence). DNA of the CDR3: TGTGCCTGGAGTGGGGGGGTCTATAATTCACCCCTCCACTTT. Its protein product is CAWSGGVYNSPLHF.

The chain carries TRBV5-6 and TRBJ1-2, with TRBD1 identical over 7 bases. There are 15 residues in the CDR3. From germline, CDR1 is SGHDT and CDR2 YYEEEE. The V and J ends lost 4 bases and 2 bases, in that order; junction bases with no gene match: 8. The DNA of the CDR3 is TGTGCCAGCAGCCGTGGCCCGACAGGGAACTATGGCTACACCTTC. As protein: CASSRGPTGNYGYTF.

V is TRBV2 and J is TRBJ1-2; D is ambiguous. The CDR3 runs 11 residues. Germline CDR1 and CDR2: SNHLY and FYNNEI. Between the trimmed V and J ends, which lost 4 bases and 4 bases, there was a span of 4 bases. The CDR3 bases are TGTGCCAGCAGTGGGGGCTATGGCTACACCTTC. Its translation: CASSGGYGYTF.

The V call is TRBV4-1, the J call TRBJ2-1; possibly TRBD2 for D (7 bases). This CDR3 spans 18 amino acids. Trimming pared 1 base from V and 0 bases from J, leaving 16 bases between. The V gene's germline CDR1 is MGHRA and CDR2 YSYEKL. CDR3 nucleotides: TGCGCCAGCAGCCAAGTTGCGGGCGGGGGCAGCTCCTACAATGAGCAGTTCTTC. It yields the protein CASSQVAGGGSSYNEQFF.

The chain employs TRBV4-1 and TRBJ1-2; maybe TRBD1 (6 bases). V was clipped by 1 base and J by 4 bases, with 13 bases between them. This CDR3 contains 15 residues. Germline CDR1 reads MGHRA; CDR2 reads YSYEKL. In DNA, the CDR3 is TGCGCCAGCAGCCAAGTGGGGACATTACTCTATGGCTACACCTTC. It specifies CASSQVGTLLYGYTF.

The chain links TRBV5-1 to TRBJ2-1; D gene uncertain. The CDR3 contains 11 residues. CDR1 and CDR2 (germline): SGHRS, YFSETQ. V shed 3 bases and J shed 5 bases, with 3 bases lying between them. The CDR3 spells CASSYDNEQFF. CDR3 nucleotides: TGCGCCAGCAGCTACGACAATGAGCAGTTCTTC.

This chain links TRBV19 with TRBJ1-5; maybe TRBD1 (6 bases). The CDR3 length is 16 residues. With 5 bases removed from V and 6 bases from J, the gap between germline ends came to 20 bases. Germline lookup yields CDR1 LNHDA and CDR2 SQIVND (reference sequence). The CDR3 is CASSDRARQVGQPQHF. Written as DNA, the CDR3 is TGTGCCAGTAGTGATAGGGCCCGACAGGTAGGTCAGCCCCAGCATTTT.

This clone was seen a single time. The chain uses TRBV5-8 and TRBJ2-3; the match to TRBD1 covers 8 bases. CDR1 is SGHTS, CDR2 YDEGEE, per germline. V lost 4 bases to trimming and J lost 2 bases; unmatched junction nucleotides: 9. CDR3 length equals 16 residues. For the CDR3, the DNA is TGTGCCAGCAGCGAGCCGGGACAGGATTACACAGATACGCAGTATTTT. This codes for CASSEPGQDYTDTQYF.

The rearrangement uses TRBV6-1 and TRBJ1-5, with unresolved D. Deletions cut 1 base from V and 2 bases from J, with 12 bases between. The length of the CDR3 is 16 residues. CDR1 is MNHNS and CDR2 is SASEGT in the germline V gene. CDR3 sequence reads: CASSEDSSLGNQPQHF. The CDR3 bases are TGTGCCAGCAGTGAAGACAGCTCCTTGGGCAATCAGCCCCAGCATTTT.